Given below is one TCR beta chain in context. Its antigen is currently not known. No qualities accompany the bases; no much larger clone lies one base away. In Seattle, one collaborating source enrolled patients while the infection was active and tracked those patients longitudinally over the course of disease. Collaborating institutions collected whole blood in K2EDTA tubes following their own protocols. For TCRbeta analysis, collaborators shipped samples in one of three forms: frozen whole blood, isolated PBMCs, or DNA extracted from either of those sample types. This sample is drawn from a study of blood T cell repertoires in COVID-19 (dated by TCRdb to between 2020 and 2021). With respect to the entire study: Collaborator samples came from the United States, Italy and Spain and covered acute and convalescent phases of COVID-19. The prospective study material was composed of cDNA or gDNA derived from T cells, B-cell-depleted T cells, or PBMCs. The dataset comprised deeply sampled blood TCRbeta repertoires from subjects exposed to, actively infected with, or recovered from COVID-19. The repertoires were released in a freely available public database meant as a resource for research on the immune response to SARS-CoV-2. Samples were obtained from the ongoing ImmuneRACE study (first 160 participants) and from 1,254 subjects provided by 6 global collaborators. A de-identified subject ID, COVID-19 status, age in years and sex were almost always included in the sample metadata. Where available, HLA class I and class II types were taken from metadata supplied by the sample provider and were not determined by assay-based typing.

General findings and caveats noted by the study authors: How much clinical and demographic metadata was included differed by source and by participant, and the metadata was provided uncurated.

TCRbeta CDR3 regions were amplified from genomic DNA using the immunoSEQ Assay, a bias-controlled multiplex PCR. In the authors' own workflow: Within the assay, amplification of reference gene primers was used to estimate how many nucleated cells each sample contained. To quantify the absolute abundance of each unique TCRbeta CDR3 rearrangement, sequence reads were collapsed and filtered. For each sample, productive Simpson clonality was calculated as the square root of Simpson's diversity index across productive rearrangements. TCRdb carries this immuneACCESS record with in-frame sequences only. Its versions omit some clonotypes, under half of them owing to an unresolved V gene in the studies checked, with the rest unexplained. V, J and clone size are those of that table, while D and trimming were read from the DNA. Present in this sample are just over 150,000 clones, approximately 80% of which were seen just once. The ten largest clonotypes hold 7% of the sample.

Input material: peripheral blood. The receptor comes from a woman aged 40-49 years with COVID-19, enrolled during active disease.

The CDR3 amino acid sequence is: CASSFGGGANVLTF. The sequence in DNA is TGTGCCAGCAGTTTTGGCGGTGGGGCCAACGTCCTGACTTTC. The rearranged chain carries TRBV28 and TRBJ2-6; the D gene lacks a confident call. The CDR3 covers 14 residues, taking in both the cysteine and the phenylalanine. The read is trimmed to its CDR3 DNA, 42 bases read in frame from base 1. The junction carries 6 bases between V and J, which are trimmed by 3 bases and 3 bases respectively. Sequences MDHEN (CDR1) and SYDVKM (CDR2) are obtained from the germline V gene.